This record covers a single T cell receptor (beta chain). This specimen belongs to a study of blood T cell repertoires in COVID-19. Germline lookup yields CDR1 ENHRY and CDR2 SYGVKD. The CDR3 loop spans 13 amino acids. V lost 6 bases, J lost 7 bases, and 10 bases lay in between. The protocol was immunoSEQ multiplex PCR, while the TCRdb copy is restricted to in-frame clones and leaves out a portion. Of around 270,000 clones listed, over 70% were seen once; the top ten hold 2.5% to 4%. The sequenced material came from PBMCs or T cells enriched from blood (not recorded which). The gene calls are TRBV10-3 and TRBJ1-6, with D perhaps TRBD1 (5 bases). The clonotype was recovered from a woman in her forties who had been exposed to COVID-19. The DNA of the CDR3 is TGTGCCATCAGAAAGACAGAGAATTCACCCCTCCACTTT. Its protein is CAIRKTENSPLHF.